The 28 T cell receptor beta chains in this list originate from one sample, sequenced in a study of shared clonotypes between healthy human individuals. TCRdb's copy holds only in-frame clones and misses some; the assay was immunoSEQ multiplex PCR. The table has 400,000 to 600,000 clones, roughly 95% seen once. Sequenced: naive CD4+ T cells sorted from blood. The subset is: CD45RA+ positively selected. These receptors originate from a woman in her thirties in good health.

The V gene is TRBV5-4, the J gene TRBJ2-1; 8 bases agree with TRBD2. Germline values: CDR1 SGHNT, CDR2 YYREEE (reference sequence). J gave up 5 bases and V 2 bases, and 6 bases lay outside the gene matches. The CDR3 has 15 amino acids. The CDR3 sequence: CASSFPGTSNNEQFF. In DNA, the CDR3 is TGTGCCAGCAGCTTTCCCGGGACTAGTAACAATGAGCAGTTCTTC.

Here the CDR3 reads CASSLEFGPAYGYTF. DNA of the CDR3: TGTGCCAGCAGCTTAGAGTTTGGGCCAGCCTATGGCTACACCTTC. The V call is TRBV7-6, the J call TRBJ1-2, with D hard to call. The V end lost 1 base, the J end lost 4 bases, and 13 bases lay between the germline ends. CDR1 and CDR2 from the germline V gene are SGHVS and FNYEAQ. The CDR3 totals 15 residues.

With respect to this clone: The same CDR3 also results from other DNA sequences found in this sample. The chain uses TRBV9 and TRBJ2-7; D is ambiguous. Germline values: CDR1 SGDLS, CDR2 YYNGEE. The V gene lost 0 bases and the J gene lost 0 bases, with 4 bases spanning the gap. This CDR3 comprises 13 residues. The CDR3 DNA is TGTGCCAGCAGCGTAGGGGTCTCCTACGAGCAGTACTTC. As protein: CASSVGVSYEQYF.

The chain recombines TRBV5-1 with TRBJ1-1; possibly TRBD1 for D (6 bases). Germline values: CDR1 SGHRS, CDR2 YFSETQ. Trimming removed 0 bases at V and 1 base at J, with 10 bases between. The CDR3 is made up of 15 amino acids. The CDR3 here is CASSLDRASNTEAFF. CDR3 in DNA: TGCGCCAGCAGCTTGGACAGGGCTTCGAACACTGAAGCTTTCTTT.

A few counts support this clone. V usage is TRBV19 and J usage is TRBJ2-1, with a tentative D call TRBD2 (6 bases). The CDR3 is 15 residues long. CDR1 and CDR2 (germline): LNHDA, SQIVND (reference sequence). V lost 3 bases and J lost 4, with 13 bases in between. The CDR3 is CASSILRERYNEQFF. The CDR3, as DNA: TGTGCCAGTAGTATCTTGCGGGAAAGGTACAATGAGCAGTTCTTC.

The chain has TRBV7-2 and TRBJ2-1; 10 bases match TRBD2. CDR3 size: 15 residues. Trimming cost V 3 bases and J 4 bases; bases outside gene matches: 3. Germline CDR1 is SGHTA and CDR2 is FQGNSA. The CDR3 bases are TGTGCCAGCAGCTTTACTAGCGGGGATTACAATGAGCAGTTCTTC. Translating it yields CASSFTSGDYNEQFF.

This chain links TRBV27 with TRBJ2-5; D not certain. The J call may be incorrect, as the DNA end agrees better with TRBJ2-7. This CDR3 spans 12 amino acids. Germline-derived CDR1 and CDR2 are MNHEY and SMNVEV (reference sequence). As DNA, the CDR3 is TGTGCCAGCAGTCCTTGGAACTACGAGCAGTACTTC. It translates to CASSPWNYEQYF.

The V and J genes are TRBV14 and TRBJ2-1; 7 bases are a match to TRBD2. The ends lost 5 bases at V and 6 bases at J; junction bases unmatched: 10. The CDR3 is 15 amino acids. Germline loops: CDR1 SGHDN, CDR2 FVKESK. CDR3 sequence: CASSYTGTIGNEQFF. The CDR3 DNA follows: TGTGCCAGCAGCTACACCGGGACTATCGGCAATGAGCAGTTCTTC.

The genes are TRBV2 and TRBJ2-2, with 8 nucleotides matching TRBD2. J lost 5 bases, V lost 4 bases, and 6 bases had no gene match. CDR3 length: 15 residues. Germline-derived CDR1 and CDR2 are SNHLY and FYNNEI. The CDR3 reads CASSVGSGKTGELFF. CDR3 DNA: TGTGCCAGCAGTGTAGGTAGCGGGAAAACCGGGGAGCTGTTTTTT.

This sequence joins TRBV7-8 and TRBJ2-7; no firm D call. The germline gives CDR1 SGHVS, CDR2 FQNEAQ. The CDR3 has 16 residues. V gave up 5 bases and J gave up 3 bases, with 20 bases separating them. As DNA, the CDR3 is TGTGCCAGCAGCCAACGGACCGTAGCCAGTTTCTACGAGCAGTACTTC. Protein: CASSQRTVASFYEQYF.

For the CDR3, the DNA is TGTGCCAGCACATTAAACCGGGCCCAAGATACGCAGTATTTT. Amino acids: CASTLNRAQDTQYF. The chain employs TRBV7-2 and TRBJ2-3; no definite D call. Trimming cost V 7 bases and J 5 bases, with 16 bases left between them. The CDR3 extends over 14 amino acids. Germline assignment: CDR1 SGHTA and CDR2 FQGNSA. Looking up the rest from reference TRBV7-2 and TRBJ2-3 gives the full variable domain: GAGVSQSPSNKVTEKGKDVELRCDPISGHTALYWYRQSLGQGLEFLIYFQGNSAPDKSGLPSDRFSAERTGGSVSTLTIQRTQQEDSAVYLCASTLNRAQDTQYFGPGTRLTVL.

The chain joins TRBV2 to TRBJ1-4; possible D gene TRBD1, 6 bases. CDR3 length: 13 residues. The V and J ends lost 7 bases and 7 bases respectively, with 13 bases between them. CDR1 SNHLY and CDR2 FYNNEI come from the germline V gene. The CDR3 loop reads CASNGGPGEKLFF. CDR3 bases: TGTGCCAGCAATGGGGGGCCGGGTGAAAAACTGTTTTTT.

Regarding this clone: This sample includes further DNA sequences coding for the same CDR3. The chain is built from TRBV30 and TRBJ2-5; D gene unclear. The V end was cut by 0 bases, the J end by 2 bases, with 7 bases between. The CDR3 is 13 amino acids. CDR1 GTSNPN and CDR2 SVGIG come from the germline V gene (reference sequence). DNA of the CDR3: TGTGCCTGGAGTGTAGGGCTACAAGAGACCCAGTACTTC. Its protein is CAWSVGLQETQYF. Variable domain in full (rest from reference TRBV30 and TRBJ2-5): SQTIHQWPATLVQPVGSPLSLECTVEGTSNPNLYWYRQAAGRGLQLLFYSVGIGQISSEVPQNLSASRPQDRQFILSSKKLLLSDSGFYLCAWSVGLQETQYFGPGTRLLVL.

The J gene is TRBJ1-3, the V gene TRBV19; 7 bases align to TRBD1. CDR3 length equals 15 residues. CDR1 LNHDA and CDR2 SQIVND come from the germline V gene (reference sequence). With V trimmed by 3 bases and J by 0 bases, 2 bases remained unmatched. This CDR3 is CASSMNRGSGNTIYF. CDR3 nucleotides: TGTGCCAGTAGTATGAACAGGGGCTCTGGAAACACCATATATTTT.

The rearrangement links TRBV7-8 to TRBJ1-5, with 10 bases matching TRBD1. Germline values: CDR1 SGHVS, CDR2 FQNEAQ. CDR3 length: 15 amino acids. Trimming cost V 4 bases and J 6 bases; bases outside gene matches: 6. The DNA for the CDR3 is TGTGCCAGCAGCTACGACAGGGGGCTTAGTCAGCCCCAGCATTTT. Encoded protein: CASSYDRGLSQPQHF.

The chain combines TRBV25-1 with TRBJ2-4; D may be TRBD1 or TRBD2 (6 bases each). Germline values: CDR1 MGHDK, CDR2 SYGVNS. This CDR3 is built from 13 residues. Trimming stripped 4 bases from V and 12 bases from J, with 16 bases between. The CDR3 protein is CASSAENGGHQYF. CDR3 sequence (DNA): TGTGCCAGCAGTGCAGAAAACGGGGGCCATCAGTACTTC.

This rearrangement joins TRBV19 to TRBJ2-1; D gene unclear. Trimming took 6 bases from V and 7 from J, leaving 13 bases between them. CDR1 is LNHDA, CDR2 SQIVND, per germline (reference sequence). CDR3 length: 13 amino acids. CDR3 DNA sequence: TGTGCCAGTAGAGTGGTCGTGGGGAATGAGCAGTTCTTC. Protein: CASRVVVGNEQFF.

This chain joins TRBV6-5 and TRBJ2-7; D is perhaps TRBD1 (6 bases). The V end was cut by 7 bases, the J end by 10 bases, with 23 bases between. Germline assignment: CDR1 MNHEY and CDR2 SVGAGI. The CDR3 is made up of 14 amino acids. CDR3 in DNA: TGTGCCAGCACCGCACAGGGTACGAGTTCGGAACAGTACTTC. Encoded protein: CASTAQGTSSEQYF.

This clone was counted a single time. The same CDR3 is also encoded by other DNA sequences in this sample. The chain uses TRBV28 and TRBJ1-2, with D unclear. Germline CDR1 MDHEN, CDR2 SYDVKM. The CDR3 covers 12 residues. The V end lost 3 bases, the J end lost 4 bases, and 6 bases lay between the germline ends. CDR3 sequence (DNA): TGTGCCAGCAGTTTGCCAGGCTATGGCTACACCTTC. Translating it yields CASSLPGYGYTF.

The CDR3 coding sequence is TGTGCCAGCAGCTTAGTACCGGGAGCCGCAGATACGCAGTATTTT. This encodes CASSLVPGAADTQYF. This chain connects TRBV7-2 to TRBJ2-3; the D gene is possibly TRBD2 (6 bases). CDR3 length: 15 amino acids. Trimming left V 1 base short and J 4 bases short, with 12 bases between. Germline lookup yields CDR1 SGHTA and CDR2 FQGNSA.

The chain has TRBV19 and TRBJ2-1, with D possibly matching TRBD2 (6 bases). V dropped 6 bases and J dropped 0 bases, with 12 bases sitting between them. This CDR3 has 15 residues. CDR1 and CDR2 (germline): LNHDA, SQIVND (reference sequence). The CDR3 is CASSLAPSSYNEQFF. DNA for the CDR3: TGTGCCAGTAGCCTAGCGCCGAGCTCCTACAATGAGCAGTTCTTC.

The chain is built from TRBV7-9 and TRBJ1-1, with D perhaps matching TRBD1 (6 bases). The CDR3 extends over 14 amino acids. Trimming pared 5 bases from V and 3 bases from J, leaving 13 bases between. The germline V gene has CDR1 SEHNR and CDR2 FQNEAQ (reference sequence). This CDR3 reads CASSPAGVHTEAFF. In DNA form, the CDR3 reads TGTGCCAGCAGCCCGGCAGGGGTGCACACTGAAGCTTTCTTT.

This clone has just one count. The V call is TRBV6-6, the J call TRBJ2-7; 7 nucleotides align to TRBD1. Germline V gene data show CDR1 as MNHNY and CDR2 as SVGAGI (reference sequence). The CDR3 runs 16 residues. The trim removed 0 bases at V and 4 bases at J, leaving 9 bases unmatched. The chain's CDR3 is CASSYSPQGKKYEQYF. The CDR3 nucleotides read TGTGCCAGCAGTTACTCGCCACAGGGGAAGAAATACGAGCAGTACTTC.

The table lists this clone with a count of one. The CDR3 protein is CASSSDRMTPDNYGYTF. The CDR3 nucleotides are TGTGCCAGCAGCTCGGACAGGATGACCCCGGATAACTATGGCTACACCTTC. V gene TRBV13 combines with J gene TRBJ1-2; TRBD1 aligns across 7 bases. Germline V gene data show CDR1 as PRHDT and CDR2 as FYEKMQ (reference sequence). The CDR3 spans 17 residues. V lost 4 bases to trimming and J lost 1 base; unmatched junction nucleotides: 12. Combining the CDR3 with reference TRBV13 and TRBJ1-2 gives the whole variable domain AAGVIQSPRHLIKEKRETATLKCYPIPRHDTVYWYQQGPGQDPQFLISFYEKMQSDKGSIPDRFSAQQFSDYHSELNMSSLELGDSALYFCASSSDRMTPDNYGYTFGSGTRLTVV.

The J gene is TRBJ2-2, the V gene TRBV6-6, with D tentatively TRBD1 or TRBD2 (5 bases each). From germline, CDR1 is MNHNY and CDR2 SVGAGI (reference sequence). V was pared by 0 bases and J by 7 bases, with 12 bases between. The CDR3 is made up of 15 amino acids. The CDR3 here is CASSYSMGEHGELFF. The CDR3 DNA sequence: TGTGCCAGCAGTTACTCGATGGGGGAACACGGGGAGCTGTTTTTT.

The rearrangement links TRBV6-5 to TRBJ2-7; D may be TRBD2 (6 bases). The length of the CDR3 is 13 residues. V was pared by 10 bases and J by 5 bases, with 18 bases between. Germline V lookup: CDR1 MNHEY, CDR2 SVGAGI. The chain's CDR3 is CATKLRGINEQYF. The CDR3 DNA sequence: TGTGCCACGAAACTCCGGGGGATCAACGAGCAGTACTTC.

This clone was observed once. The chain has TRBV6-5 and TRBJ2-1; unclear D gene. This CDR3 has 16 amino acids. Germline V CDR1 and CDR2: MNHEY, SVGAGI. Between the trimmed V and J ends, which lost 4 bases and 0 bases, there was a span of 13 bases. CDR3 sequence reads: CASSSSFASSYNEQFF. The CDR3 DNA sequence: TGTGCCAGCAGTTCGTCATTTGCTAGCTCCTACAATGAGCAGTTCTTC.

V is TRBV2 and J is TRBJ2-1; tentative D call: TRBD2 (6 bases). This CDR3 spans 16 amino acids. In germline, CDR1 is SNHLY, CDR2 FYNNEI. Trimming pared 0 bases from V and 6 bases from J, leaving 15 bases between. DNA of the CDR3: TGTGCCAGCAGTGAAGCTGGGAGGCCTAATTCCAATGAGCAGTTCTTC. Amino acids: CASSEAGRPNSNEQFF.